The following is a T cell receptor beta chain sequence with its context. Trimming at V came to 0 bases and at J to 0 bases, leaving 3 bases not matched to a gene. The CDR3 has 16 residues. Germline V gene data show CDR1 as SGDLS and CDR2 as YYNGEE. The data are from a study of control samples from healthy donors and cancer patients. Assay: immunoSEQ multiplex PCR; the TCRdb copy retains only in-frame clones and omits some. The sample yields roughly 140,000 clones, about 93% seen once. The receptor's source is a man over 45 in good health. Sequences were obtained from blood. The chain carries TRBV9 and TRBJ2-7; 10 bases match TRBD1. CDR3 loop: CASSVGDRGGSYEQYF. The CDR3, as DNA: TGTGCCAGCAGCGTAGGGGACAGGGGAGGCTCCTACGAGCAGTACTTC.